Included here is one T cell receptor (beta chain) sequence, with context. The antigen is not known. In making TCR beta libraries, quantitative 5'-RACE with molecular barcodes was used. MiXCR, run by TCRdb on the 5' RACE reads, gives a single entry per CDR3 protein. The sample holds under 850,000 distinct CDR3 sequences, 15% to 20% seen once. The data are from a study of CD8 T cells in ankylosing spondylitis. Study results and caveats: A TCR beta motif made of several highly homologous variants seemed typical of ankylosing spondylitis blood. Some of these motif variants have turned up before, in reports on reactive arthritis synovial fluid and blood. Matched ankylosing spondylitis synovial fluid reportedly showed significant enrichment of disease-linked clones. Clones that were linked to disease were CD8+ and were relatively rare in peripheral blood.

The sequenced material came from blood, either unsorted or a sorted T cell fraction (not recorded which). The TCR was taken from a male donor with ankylosing spondylitis.

Here the CDR3 reads CASSLVGGRMQYF. The CDR3 bases are TGTGCCAGCAGCTTAGTGGGTGGGCGGATGCAGTACTTC. V gene TRBV7-2 combines with J gene TRBJ2-7; D unclear. Trimming pared 1 base from V and 9 bases from J, leaving 13 bases between. The CDR3 spans 13 residues. From germline, CDR1 is SGHTA and CDR2 FQGNSA.